The present T cell receptor beta chain was sequenced within a study of OX40 agonist ivuxolimab in advanced cancers. Turning to the study itself: Intravenous ivuxolimab at 0.01 to 10 mg/kg was given to patients every 2 weeks. Partial responses were observed in three patients, of whom one had hepatocellular carcinoma and two had cutaneous melanoma.

Sequenced by immunoSEQ multiplex PCR; TCRdb stores in-frame clones only, minus some. The data contain some 77,000 clones, approximately 92% of them singletons. Germline V gives CDR1 WNHNN, CDR2 SYGVQD (reference sequence). V was clipped by 3 bases and J by 2 bases, with 7 bases between them. This CDR3 is 13 amino acids long. The investigators sampled blood at baseline, at cycle 4 day 1, and at cycle 7 day 1. Worth noting for this clone: The target antigen is unknown.

Findings and limits, study-wide: Also showing low normalized T-cell clonal expansion were some of the nonresponders.

The TCR was taken from an adult with an advanced solid tumor such as melanoma, head and neck, liver or kidney cancer. The V gene is TRBV10-1, the J gene TRBJ1-2; D unclear. Sequencing used CD4+ or CD8+ T cells sorted from blood, obtained in a trial of the OX40 agonist ivuxolimab. The DNA for the CDR3 is TGCGCCAGCAGTGATGGCGGAAACTATGGCTACACCTTC. Translation gives CASSDGGNYGYTF.